The 22 T cell receptor beta chains presented below share a single source sample, sequenced in a study of blood T cell repertoires in COVID-19. TCRdb's copy holds only in-frame clones and misses some; the assay was immunoSEQ multiplex PCR. Of about 130,000 clones in the sample, 85% to 90% were seen once. What was sequenced was peripheral blood. The source is a man aged 60 to 69 with COVID-19, enrolled during active disease.

In its sample, this clone was seen once. This sample also contains other DNA sequences that code for the same CDR3. The V call is TRBV30, the J call TRBJ1-1; TRBD1 matches at 7 bases. Looked up from germline, CDR1 is GTSNPN and CDR2 is SVGIG (reference sequence). Unmatched junction bases numbered 5, after V lost 3 bases and J lost 4 bases. CDR3 length equals 13 residues. This chain's CDR3 is CAWSRQGGTEAFF. CDR3 DNA: TGTGCCTGGAGCCGACAGGGCGGCACTGAAGCTTTCTTT.

The V call is TRBV6-5, the J call TRBJ1-2, with a weak D call TRBD1 (5 bases). The CDR3 runs 11 residues. Trimming left V 2 bases short and J 7 bases short, with 5 bases between. Germline CDR1 and CDR2: MNHEY and SVGAGI. The CDR3 spells CASSYRGGYTF. In nucleotides, the CDR3 is TGTGCCAGCAGTTACAGGGGTGGCTACACCTTC.

In this sample, this clone turned up once. The genes are TRBV5-8 and TRBJ1-1; D gene unclear. The CDR3 length is 13 residues. Trimming shortened V by 0 bases and J by 9 bases, and 12 bases separated the two germline ends. CDR1 is SGHTS, CDR2 YDEGEE, per germline. CDR3 bases: TGTGCCAGCAGCTTGGTGTTTCCGGTCAAAGCTTTCTTT. Its protein product is CASSLVFPVKAFF.

The table lists this clone with a count of one. The rearrangement joins TRBV3-1 (or the pseudogene TRBV3-2) to TRBJ2-7; D ambiguous. The CDR3 spans 13 residues. The V end lost 0 bases, the J end lost 3 bases, and 6 bases lay between the germline ends. The germline gives CDR1 LGHDT, CDR2 YNNKEL (reference sequence). The DNA for the CDR3 is TGTGCCAGCAGCCAAGATCAGTTCTACGAGCAGTACTTC. Its translation is CASSQDQFYEQYF.

The chain links TRBV5-6 to TRBJ2-5; the match to TRBD1 covers 9 bases. The CDR3 is made up of 15 amino acids. Germline assignment: CDR1 SGHDT and CDR2 YYEEEE. V was pared by 6 bases and J by 3 bases, with 9 bases of the junction left unmatched. Here the CDR3 DNA reads TGTGCCAGCACCTTACCGGGACAGGGTGAAGAGACCCAGTACTTC. This gives the protein CASTLPGQGEETQYF.

This chain joins TRBV5-1 and TRBJ1-6; D uncertain. Per the germline V gene, CDR1 is SGHRS and CDR2 is YFSETQ. Trimming stripped 4 bases from V and 7 bases from J, with 12 bases between. The CDR3 has 14 residues. Written as DNA, the CDR3 is TGCGCCAGCAGCCCAAGAGGGTCGAATTCACCCCTCCACTTT. Its translation: CASSPRGSNSPLHF.

V gene TRBV5-1 combines with J gene TRBJ1-2, with 9 bases fitting TRBD1. The CDR3 consists of 14 residues. The trim removed 2 bases at V and 6 bases at J, leaving 5 bases unmatched. The germline V gene has CDR1 SGHRS and CDR2 YFSETQ. The CDR3 protein is CASSLTGGGNGYTF. CDR3 sequence (DNA): TGCGCCAGCAGCTTAACAGGGGGCGGAAATGGCTACACCTTC.

This chain uses TRBV7-9 with TRBJ1-1, with TRBD1 as a possible D gene (5 bases). This CDR3 is 16 amino acids long. Trimming cost V 1 base and J 4 bases, with 16 bases left between them. Germline-derived CDR1 and CDR2 are SEHNR and FQNEAQ (reference sequence). CDR3 protein: CASSLVLAGRGTEAFF. The CDR3 DNA reads as TGTGCCAGCAGCTTAGTGTTGGCAGGGAGGGGCACTGAAGCTTTCTTT.

V and J are TRBV7-2 and TRBJ1-2, with 8 nucleotides matching TRBD1. The CDR3 runs to 13 residues. Looked up from germline, CDR1 is SGHTA and CDR2 is FQGNSA. The V segment lost 4 bases and the J segment 7 bases; nucleotides outside the gene matches: 5. The CDR3 DNA follows: TGTGCCAGCAGCTCGACAGGGGACGTTGGCTACACCTTC. Its protein product is CASSSTGDVGYTF.

The chain joins TRBV7-2 to TRBJ2-3; D is unresolved. The CDR3 is 13 residues long. V lost 1 base, J lost 6 bases, and 8 bases lay in between. CDR1 and CDR2 from the germline V gene are SGHTA and FQGNSA. The CDR3 DNA sequence: TGTGCCAGCAGCTTAGATAGACTGGATACGCAGTATTTT. Residues: CASSLDRLDTQYF. The entire variable domain, with the rest obtained from reference TRBV7-2 and TRBJ2-3, is as follows: GAGVSQSPSNKVTEKGKDVELRCDPISGHTALYWYRQSLGQGLEFLIYFQGNSAPDKSGLPSDRFSAERTGGSVSTLTIQRTQQEDSAVYLCASSLDRLDTQYFGPGTRLTVL.

As DNA, the CDR3 is TGTGCCAGCAGTTCAGGACAGGGGAAATTGGAGACCCAGTACTTC. Its protein product is CASSSGQGKLETQYF. This chain connects TRBV28 to TRBJ2-5, with 9 bases fitting TRBD1. The CDR3 sequence is 15 residues long. Trimming cost V 4 bases and J 5 bases; bases outside gene matches: 8. CDR1 and CDR2 from the germline V gene are MDHEN and SYDVKM.

V gene TRBV5-1 combines with J gene TRBJ1-5; 8 positions match TRBD1. V was pared by 0 bases and J by 4 bases, with 3 bases of the junction left unmatched. Germline V gene lookup returns CDR1 SGHRS and CDR2 YFSETQ. This CDR3 comprises 15 residues. The CDR3 region has the DNA TGCGCCAGCAGCTTGGCGGGGGACAGGAATCAGCCCCAGCATTTT. Protein product: CASSLAGDRNQPQHF.

The V and J genes are TRBV29-1 and TRBJ1-2; D is undetermined. V was pared by 6 bases and J by 4 bases, with 15 bases between. The germline gives CDR1 SQVTM, CDR2 ANQGSEA. The CDR3 runs 13 residues. DNA of the CDR3: TGCAGCGTCGCGGTGTCGACCGGCTATGGCTACACCTTC. Protein product: CSVAVSTGYGYTF.

A few counts support this clone. CDR3 in DNA: TGTGCCAGCAGCTGGGACAGGGGGCAGGGTGGCTACACCTTC. Residues: CASSWDRGQGGYTF. V usage is TRBV5-4 and J usage is TRBJ1-2; 12 bases are shared with TRBD1. CDR1 is SGHNT and CDR2 is YYREEE in the germline V gene (reference sequence). This CDR3 has 14 residues. After removal of 3 bases from V and 7 bases from J, the junction contained 4 bases not matched to a gene.

The rearrangement uses TRBV30 and TRBJ1-5; D is possibly TRBD1 (5 bases). The CDR3 is 13 residues long. Germline values: CDR1 GTSNPN, CDR2 SVGIG (reference sequence). Trimming pared 0 bases from V and 6 bases from J, leaving 9 bases between. In nucleotides, the CDR3 is TGTGCCTGGAGTGTAAGCAGGGCTCAGCCCCAGCATTTT. Amino acids: CAWSVSRAQPQHF.

This chain links TRBV19 with TRBJ1-5; no reliable D call. The germline V gene has CDR1 LNHDA and CDR2 SQIVND (reference sequence). The CDR3 is 14 residues long. V lost 6 bases to trimming and J lost 5 bases, with 14 bases between them. Written as DNA, the CDR3 is TGTGCCAGTAGCAGCCGGGAAACGCATCAGCCCCAGCATTTT. Translating gives CASSSRETHQPQHF.

The chain couples TRBV12-3 or TRBV12-4 to TRBJ1-1, with no clear D. This CDR3 region has 12 residues. V lost 6 bases and J 6 bases, leaving 11 bases between the germline ends. This chain's CDR3 is CASSGGGAEAFF. The CDR3 DNA follows: TGTGCCAGCAGCGGCGGCGGGGCTGAAGCTTTCTTT.

This chain joins TRBV6-2 or TRBV6-3 and TRBJ2-1; 10 bases are a match to TRBD2. V shed 4 bases, J shed 0 bases, and the junction held 18 bases outside the gene matches. CDR3 length equals 21 residues. The germline CDR1 and CDR2 sequences are MNHEY and SVGEGT. This chain's CDR3 is CASSSRLGLARGPDSYNEQFF. CDR3 nucleotides: TGTGCCAGCAGTTCACGATTGGGACTAGCGCGAGGACCGGACTCCTACAATGAGCAGTTCTTC.

The chain uses TRBV7-3 and TRBJ1-6; D unresolved. Between the trimmed V and J ends, which lost 2 bases and 10 bases, there was a span of 6 bases. Looked up from germline, CDR1 is SGHTA and CDR2 is FQGTGA. CDR3 length: 12 residues. The CDR3 nucleotides read TGTGCCAGCAGCTTAGAGAGATCACCCCTCCACTTT. Translated: CASSLERSPLHF.

V gene TRBV7-6 combines with J gene TRBJ1-2; 9 nucleotides match TRBD1. Germline V gene sequence: CDR1 SGHVS, CDR2 FNYEAQ. This CDR3 is built from 15 residues. Trimming took 2 bases from V and 6 from J; bases not matched to a gene: 7. CDR3 sequence: CASSLHRRDRDGYTF. The DNA of the CDR3 is TGTGCCAGCAGCTTACACCGGCGGGACAGGGATGGCTACACCTTC.

The chain combines TRBV9 with TRBJ2-2, with D unresolved. The CDR3 is 14 residues long. Trimming stripped 2 bases from V and 5 bases from J, with 10 bases between. Germline V gives CDR1 SGDLS, CDR2 YYNGEE. The CDR3 protein is CASSVPTETGELFF. CDR3 DNA sequence: TGTGCCAGCAGCGTTCCTACAGAAACCGGGGAGCTGTTTTTT.

The chain couples TRBV24-1 to TRBJ2-5; D gene unclear. This CDR3 is built from 13 residues. Trimming stripped 4 bases from V and 7 bases from J, with 12 bases between. CDR1 KGHDR and CDR2 SFDVKD come from the germline V gene. CDR3 nucleotides: TGTGCCACCAGTGACCACCTCCGCGGGACCCAGTACTTC. It translates to CATSDHLRGTQYF.